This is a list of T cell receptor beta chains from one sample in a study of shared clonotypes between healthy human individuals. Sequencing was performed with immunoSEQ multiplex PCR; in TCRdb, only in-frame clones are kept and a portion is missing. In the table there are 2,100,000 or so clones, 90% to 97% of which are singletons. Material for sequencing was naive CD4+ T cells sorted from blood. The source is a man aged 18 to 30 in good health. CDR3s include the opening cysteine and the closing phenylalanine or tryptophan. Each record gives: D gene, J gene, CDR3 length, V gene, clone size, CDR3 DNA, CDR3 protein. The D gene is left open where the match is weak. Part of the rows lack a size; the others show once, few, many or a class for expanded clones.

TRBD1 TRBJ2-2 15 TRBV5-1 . TGCGCCAGCAGCTTAGACAGGGCTTACACCGGGGAGCTGTTTTTT CASSLDRAYTGELFF
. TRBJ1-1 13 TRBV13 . TGTGCCAGCAGCCTTAACAGGGCTCATGAAGCTTTCTTT CASSLNRAHEAFF
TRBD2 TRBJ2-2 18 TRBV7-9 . TGTGCCAGCAGCTCGGTCCAAGGGGACTACGAAACCGCCGGGGAGCTGTTTTTT CASSSVQGDYETAGELFF
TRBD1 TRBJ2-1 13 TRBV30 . TGTGCCTGGGACAGGGGGACCTACAATGAGCAGTTCTTC CAWDRGTYNEQFF
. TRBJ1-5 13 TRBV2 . TGTGCCAGCAGGGGGATTAGCAATCAGCCCCAGCATTTT CASRGISNQPQHF
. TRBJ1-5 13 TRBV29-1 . TGCAGCGTGGGAAGGGACAGCAATCAGCCCCAGCATTTT CSVGRDSNQPQHF
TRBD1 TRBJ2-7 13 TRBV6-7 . TGTGCCAGCAGTCCGGGACAGACCTACGAGCAGTACTTC CASSPGQTYEQYF
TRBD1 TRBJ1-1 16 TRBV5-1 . TGCGCCAGCAGCTTGGGCACCGGGACAGCGAACACTGAAGCTTTCTTT CASSLGTGTANTEAFF
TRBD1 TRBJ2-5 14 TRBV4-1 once TGCGCCAGCAGCCAACCGGGACAGGAGGAGACCCAGTACTTC CASSQPGQEETQYF
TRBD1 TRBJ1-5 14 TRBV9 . TGTGCCAGCAGCCCTACAGGGGGGATCGGGCCCCAGCATTTT CASSPTGGIGPQHF
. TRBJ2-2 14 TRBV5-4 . TGTGCCAGCAGCTTGCCGATGAGCACCGGGGAGCTGTTTTTT CASSLPMSTGELFF
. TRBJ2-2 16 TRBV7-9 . TGTGCCAGCAGCTTAGCCTGGGACCCCAACCCCGGGGAGCTGTTTTTT CASSLAWDPNPGELFF
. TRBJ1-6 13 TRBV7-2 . TGTGCCAGCAGCTTAGATCGGATCTCACCCCTCCACTTT CASSLDRISPLHF
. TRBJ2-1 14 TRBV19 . TGTGCCAGTAGTATAGGCCAGCCCTGGGATGAGCAGTTCTTC CASSIGQPWDEQFF
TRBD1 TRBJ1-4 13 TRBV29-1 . TGCAGCGTTCAGACCGGGACAGGGGAAAAACTGTTTTTT CSVQTGTGEKLFF
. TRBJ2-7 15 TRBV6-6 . TGTGCCAGCAGTTACGGGGGGAGCTGGGCCTACGAGCAGTACTTC CASSYGGSWAYEQYF
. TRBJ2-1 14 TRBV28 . TGTGCCAGCAACGGGGGTAGCTCCTACAATGAGCAGTTCTTC CASNGGSSYNEQFF
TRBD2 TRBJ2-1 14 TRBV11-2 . TGTGCCAGCAGCGGGGGACTAGTGGGCAATGAGCAGTTCTTC CASSGGLVGNEQFF
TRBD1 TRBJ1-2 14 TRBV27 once TGTGCCAGCAGCTTCGGACAGGGAGTCTATGGCTACACCTTC CASSFGQGVYGYTF
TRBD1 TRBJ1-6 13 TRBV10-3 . TGTGCCATCAAAGGGGGCTCGGGTTCACCCCTCCACTTT CAIKGGSGSPLHF
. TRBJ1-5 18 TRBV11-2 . TGTGCCAGCAGCCTTGGCCCAGGGAGGGGATATAGCAATCAGCCCCAGCATTTT CASSLGPGRGYSNQPQHF
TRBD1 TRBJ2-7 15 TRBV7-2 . TGTGCCAGCAGCTTAGGACAGGGGAGAGGCTACGAGCAGTACTTC CASSLGQGRGYEQYF
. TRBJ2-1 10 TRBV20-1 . TGCAGTGCTAGTTTCGGGGGAGCATTCTTC CSASFGGAFF
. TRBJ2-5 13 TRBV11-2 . TGTGCCAGCAGCTTAGATCTTGGAGAGACCCAGTACTTC CASSLDLGETQYF
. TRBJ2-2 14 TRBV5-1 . TGCGCCAGCAGCTGGCAGGGGAGCACCGGGGAGCTGTTTTTT CASSWQGSTGELFF
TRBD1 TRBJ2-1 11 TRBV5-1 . TGCGCCAGCAGCGAGACAGGGCAGCAGTTCTTC CASSETGQQFF
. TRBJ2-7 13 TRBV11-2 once TGTGCCAGCAGCCGGAGCCAGGAGTACGAGCAGTACTTC CASSRSQEYEQYF
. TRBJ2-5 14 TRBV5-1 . TGCGCCAGCAGCCTCCCGACGGATCTAGAGACCCAGTACTTC CASSLPTDLETQYF
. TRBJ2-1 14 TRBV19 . TGTGCCAGTAGGCCAGGGGATATGGGTGGTGAGCAGTTCTTC CASRPGDMGGEQFF